A single sample gave rise to the 3 T cell receptor beta chains below, sequenced in a study of shared clonotypes between healthy human individuals. Produced via immunoSEQ multiplex PCR; TCRdb's table is partial and in-frame only. Of just over 2,000,000 clones in the sample, roughly 94% were seen once. Sample: naive CD4+ T cells sorted from blood. The sample's subset: CD45RA+ positively selected. These receptors came from a young man in good health.

As concerns this clone: Since a much larger clone is just one base distant, this may be a read error. The chain has TRBV30 and TRBJ2-5; the D gene could be TRBD1 or TRBD2 (6 bases each). V lost 2 bases to trimming and J lost 5 bases, with 18 bases between them. The CDR3 runs 15 residues. Germline lookup yields CDR1 GTSNPN and CDR2 SVGIG (reference sequence). In nucleotides, the CDR3 is TGTGCCTGGAGTCTCAAAGGGGGGCTCGGGGAGACCCAGTACTTC. Its translation is CAWSLKGGLGETQYF.

The rearrangement uses TRBV5-4 and TRBJ2-7; 8 positions match TRBD1. Trimming took 6 bases from V and 0 from J; bases not matched to a gene: 8. This CDR3 contains 15 residues. Germline V lookup: CDR1 SGHNT, CDR2 YYREEE (reference sequence). The CDR3 DNA reads as TGTGCCAGCACCAGAGACAGGGGAGGCTCCTACGAGCAGTACTTC. It translates to CASTRDRGGSYEQYF. The full variable domain, completed using reference TRBV5-4 and TRBJ2-7, is ETGVTQSPTHLIKTRGQQVTLRCSSQSGHNTVSWYQQALGQGPQFIFQYYREEENGRGNFPPRFSGLQFPNYSSELNVNALELDDSALYLCASTRDRGGSYEQYFGPGTRLTVT.

For this clone: The sample contains more than one DNA sequence encoding this CDR3. V is TRBV11-3 and J is TRBJ2-3; a possible D gene is TRBD1 (6 bases). CDR1 and CDR2 (germline): SGHNT, YENEEA. The ends were cut back, 1 base at V and 0 bases at J, with 11 bases in the middle. The CDR3 has 16 residues. CDR3 protein: CASSLGGTSSTDTQYF. CDR3 in DNA: TGTGCCAGCAGCTTAGGGGGGACATCAAGCACAGATACGCAGTATTTT.